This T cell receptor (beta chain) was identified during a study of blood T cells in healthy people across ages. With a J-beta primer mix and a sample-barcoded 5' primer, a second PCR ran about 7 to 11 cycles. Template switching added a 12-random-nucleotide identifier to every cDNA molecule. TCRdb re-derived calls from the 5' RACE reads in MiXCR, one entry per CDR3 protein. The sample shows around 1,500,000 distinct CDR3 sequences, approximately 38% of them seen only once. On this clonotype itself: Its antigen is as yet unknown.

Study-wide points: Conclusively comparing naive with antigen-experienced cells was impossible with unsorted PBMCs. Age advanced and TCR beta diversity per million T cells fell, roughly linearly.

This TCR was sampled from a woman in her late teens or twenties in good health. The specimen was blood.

The CDR3 coding sequence is TGTGCCAGCAGCGCCCGGACACAGACCTACAATGAGCAGTTCTTC. This gives the protein CASSARTQTYNEQFF. This chain links TRBV9 with TRBJ2-1; TRBD1 is a possible D gene (5 bases). Germline V gives CDR1 SGDLS, CDR2 YYNGEE. Trimming shortened V by 3 bases and J by 2 bases, and 12 bases separated the two germline ends. The CDR3 loop spans 15 amino acids.